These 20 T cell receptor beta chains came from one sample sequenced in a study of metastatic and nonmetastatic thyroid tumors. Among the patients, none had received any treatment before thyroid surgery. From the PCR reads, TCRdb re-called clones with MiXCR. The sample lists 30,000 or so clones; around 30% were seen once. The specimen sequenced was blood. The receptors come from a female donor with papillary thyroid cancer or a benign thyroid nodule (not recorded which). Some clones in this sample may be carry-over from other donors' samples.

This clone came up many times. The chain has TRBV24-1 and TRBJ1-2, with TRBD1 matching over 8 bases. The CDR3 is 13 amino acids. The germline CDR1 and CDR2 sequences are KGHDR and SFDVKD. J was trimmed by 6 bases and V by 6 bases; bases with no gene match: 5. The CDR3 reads CATSLQQGDGYTF. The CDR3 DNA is TGTGCCACCAGTTTGCAACAGGGGGATGGCTACACCTTC.

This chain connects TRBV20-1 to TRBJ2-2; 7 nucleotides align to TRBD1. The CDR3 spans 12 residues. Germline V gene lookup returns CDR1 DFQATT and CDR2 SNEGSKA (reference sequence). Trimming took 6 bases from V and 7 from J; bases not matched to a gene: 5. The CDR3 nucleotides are TGCAGTGCCATCAGGGGGAGCGGGGAGCTGTTTTTT. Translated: CSAIRGSGELFF.

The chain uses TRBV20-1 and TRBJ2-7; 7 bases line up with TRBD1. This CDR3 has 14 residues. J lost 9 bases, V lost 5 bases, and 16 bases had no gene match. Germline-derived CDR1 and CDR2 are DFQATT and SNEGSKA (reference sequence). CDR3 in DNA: TGCAGTGCTCGTCAACCTGGGACAGACTACAGGCAGTACTTC. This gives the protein CSARQPGTDYRQYF.

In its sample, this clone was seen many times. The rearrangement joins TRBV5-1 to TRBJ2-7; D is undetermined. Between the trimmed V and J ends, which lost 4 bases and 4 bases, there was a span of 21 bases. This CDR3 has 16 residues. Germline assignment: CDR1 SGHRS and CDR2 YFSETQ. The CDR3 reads CASSLYSTERAYEQYF. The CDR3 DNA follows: TGCGCCAGCAGCCTCTATTCGACCGAACGAGCGTACGAGCAGTACTTC.

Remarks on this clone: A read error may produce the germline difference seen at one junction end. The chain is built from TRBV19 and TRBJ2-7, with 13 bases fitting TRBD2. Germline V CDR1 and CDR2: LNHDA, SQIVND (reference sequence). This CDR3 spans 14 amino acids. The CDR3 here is CDSSHGTSGKRQYF. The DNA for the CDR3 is TGTGACAGTAGTCACGGGACTAGCGGGAAACGGCAGTACTTC.

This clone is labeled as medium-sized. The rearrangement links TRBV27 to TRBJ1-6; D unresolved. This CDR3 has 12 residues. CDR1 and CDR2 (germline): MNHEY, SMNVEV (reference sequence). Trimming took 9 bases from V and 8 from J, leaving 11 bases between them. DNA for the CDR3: TGTGCCAGTTCTAACCCGGATTCACCCCTCCACTTT. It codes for CASSNPDSPLHF.

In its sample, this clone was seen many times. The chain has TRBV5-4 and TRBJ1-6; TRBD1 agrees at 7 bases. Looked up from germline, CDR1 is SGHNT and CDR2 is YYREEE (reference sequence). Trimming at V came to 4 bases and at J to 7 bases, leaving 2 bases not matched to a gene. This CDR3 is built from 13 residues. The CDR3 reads CASSRDRNSPLHF. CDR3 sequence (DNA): TGTGCCAGCAGCCGGGACAGAAATTCACCCCTCCACTTT.

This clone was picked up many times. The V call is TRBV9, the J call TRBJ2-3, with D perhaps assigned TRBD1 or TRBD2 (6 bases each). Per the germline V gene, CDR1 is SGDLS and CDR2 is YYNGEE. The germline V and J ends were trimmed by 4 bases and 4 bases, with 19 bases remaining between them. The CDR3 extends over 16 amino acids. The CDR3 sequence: CASSTGAREFADTQYF. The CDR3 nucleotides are TGTGCCAGCAGCACGGGGGCGCGGGAATTCGCAGATACGCAGTATTTT.

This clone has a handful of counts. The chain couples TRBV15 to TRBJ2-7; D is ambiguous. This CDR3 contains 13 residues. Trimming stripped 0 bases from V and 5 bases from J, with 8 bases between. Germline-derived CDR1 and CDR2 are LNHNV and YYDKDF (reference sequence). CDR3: CATSRDLRNEQYF. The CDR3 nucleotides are TGTGCCACCAGCAGAGATTTAAGGAACGAGCAGTACTTC.

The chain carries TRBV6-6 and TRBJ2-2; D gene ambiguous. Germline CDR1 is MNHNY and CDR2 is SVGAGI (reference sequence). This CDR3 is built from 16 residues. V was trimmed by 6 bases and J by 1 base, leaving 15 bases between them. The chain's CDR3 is CASSPKETLNTGELFF. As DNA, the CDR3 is TGTGCCAGCAGCCCAAAAGAGACATTGAACACCGGGGAGCTGTTTTTT.

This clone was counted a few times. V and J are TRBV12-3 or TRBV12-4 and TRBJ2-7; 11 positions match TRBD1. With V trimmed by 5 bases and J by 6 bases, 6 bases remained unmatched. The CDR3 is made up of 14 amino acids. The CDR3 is CASSPEDRGREQYF. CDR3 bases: TGTGCCAGCAGTCCAGAGGACAGGGGGCGCGAGCAGTACTTC.

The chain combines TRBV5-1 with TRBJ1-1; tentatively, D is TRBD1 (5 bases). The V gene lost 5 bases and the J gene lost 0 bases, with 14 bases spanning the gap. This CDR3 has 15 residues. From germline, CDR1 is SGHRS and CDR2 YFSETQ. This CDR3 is CASSREGAMNTEAFF. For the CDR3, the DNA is TGCGCCAGCAGTCGGGAAGGGGCCATGAACACTGAAGCTTTCTTT.

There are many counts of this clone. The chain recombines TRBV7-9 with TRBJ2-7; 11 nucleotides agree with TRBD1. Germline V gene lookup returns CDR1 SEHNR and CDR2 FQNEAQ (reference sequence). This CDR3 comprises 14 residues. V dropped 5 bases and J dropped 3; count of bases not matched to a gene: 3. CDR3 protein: CASSRGTGGYEQYF. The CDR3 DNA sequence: TGTGCCAGCAGCCGTGGGACAGGGGGCTACGAGCAGTACTTC.

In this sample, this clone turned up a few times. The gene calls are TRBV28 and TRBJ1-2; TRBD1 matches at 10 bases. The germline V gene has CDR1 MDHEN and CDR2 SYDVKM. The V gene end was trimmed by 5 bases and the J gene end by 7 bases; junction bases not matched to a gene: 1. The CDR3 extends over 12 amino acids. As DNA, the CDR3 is TGTGCCAGCAGTCGGACAGGGGGTGGCTACACCTTC. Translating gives CASSRTGGGYTF.

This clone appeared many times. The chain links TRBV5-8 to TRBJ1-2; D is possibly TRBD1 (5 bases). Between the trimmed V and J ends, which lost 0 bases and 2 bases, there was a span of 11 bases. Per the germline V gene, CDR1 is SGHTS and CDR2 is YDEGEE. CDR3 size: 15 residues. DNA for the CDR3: TGTGCCAGCAGCTTGGGACAGCAATCGAACTATGGCTACACCTTC. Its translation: CASSLGQQSNYGYTF.

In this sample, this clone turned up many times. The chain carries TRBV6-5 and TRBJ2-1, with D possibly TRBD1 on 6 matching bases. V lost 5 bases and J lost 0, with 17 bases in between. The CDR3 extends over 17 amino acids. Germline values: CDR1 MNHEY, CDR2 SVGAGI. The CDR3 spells CASSPSDSSSSYNEQFF. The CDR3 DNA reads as TGTGCCAGCAGTCCCTCGGACAGTTCAAGCTCCTACAATGAGCAGTTCTTC.

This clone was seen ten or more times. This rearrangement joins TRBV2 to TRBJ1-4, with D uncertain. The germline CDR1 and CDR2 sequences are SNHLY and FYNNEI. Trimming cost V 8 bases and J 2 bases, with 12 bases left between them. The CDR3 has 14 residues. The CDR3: CASWMGWTNEKLFF. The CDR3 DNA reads TGTGCCAGCTGGATGGGTTGGACTAATGAAAAACTGTTTTTT.

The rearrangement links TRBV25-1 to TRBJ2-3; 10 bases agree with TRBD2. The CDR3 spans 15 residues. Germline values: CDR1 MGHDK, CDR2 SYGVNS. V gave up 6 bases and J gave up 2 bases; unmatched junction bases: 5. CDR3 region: CASSELAGYTDTQYF. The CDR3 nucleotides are TGTGCCAGCAGCGAACTAGCGGGGTACACAGATACGCAGTATTTT.

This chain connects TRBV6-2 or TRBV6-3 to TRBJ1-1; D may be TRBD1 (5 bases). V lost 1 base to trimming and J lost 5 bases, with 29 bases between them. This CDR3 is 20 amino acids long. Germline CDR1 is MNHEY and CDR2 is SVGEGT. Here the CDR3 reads CASSYWGWTSIGSLGTEAFF. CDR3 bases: TGTGCCAGCAGTTACTGGGGCTGGACAAGTATTGGTAGTCTGGGAACTGAAGCTTTCTTT.

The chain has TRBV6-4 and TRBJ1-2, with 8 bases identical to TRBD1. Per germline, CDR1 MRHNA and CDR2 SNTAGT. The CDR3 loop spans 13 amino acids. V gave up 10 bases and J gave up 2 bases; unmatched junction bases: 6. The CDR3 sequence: CAILDRGNYGYTF. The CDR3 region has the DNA TGTGCCATTCTCGACAGGGGAAACTATGGCTACACCTTC.